This T cell receptor beta chain stems from a study of CD8 T cells in ankylosing spondylitis. As regards this clonotype: Its antigen remains unidentified.

The study's findings and limits: A motif of under ten highly homologous TCR beta variants was seen as apparently characteristic of ankylosing spondylitis blood.

TCRdb ran MiXCR on the 5' RACE reads and lists one entry per CDR3 protein. The profile covers around 770,000 distinct CDR3 sequences, with around 17% appearing a single time and under 20% taken by the ten largest. This sequence was found in a male donor with ankylosing spondylitis. The sequencing sample was made of blood, either unsorted or a sorted T cell fraction (not recorded which).

The CDR3 reads CARTTPGGYEQYF. The CDR3 DNA sequence: TGTGCCAGAACCACGCCAGGGGGGTACGAGCAGTACTTC. The chain couples TRBV2 to TRBJ2-7; D might be TRBD1 (7 bases). The CDR3 sequence is 13 residues long. V was pared by 9 bases and J by 4 bases, with 16 bases between. CDR1 and CDR2 (germline): SNHLY, FYNNEI.